The 5 T cell receptor beta chains below were found in one sample sequenced in a study of T-cell reconstitution after alpha-beta-depleted transplantation in children. As it was prepared, the TCRbeta library received unique molecular identifiers. TCRdb re-analysed the PCR reads in MiXCR, keeping a single row per CDR3 protein. The sample lists roughly 570,000 distinct CDR3 sequences, 27% occurring once. The sequencing here drew on PBMCs, taken before TCRalphabeta/CD19-depleted stem cell transplant. These receptors originate from a boy younger than two with Wiskott-Aldrich syndrome, due to receive a stem cell transplant.

Only a few counts were recorded for this clonotype. V is TRBV28 and J is TRBJ2-5; D perhaps matches TRBD2 (5 bases). The CDR3 is 15 residues long. The V gene lost 5 bases and the J gene lost 4 bases, with 17 bases spanning the gap. Germline V CDR1 and CDR2: MDHEN, SYDVKM. The DNA of the CDR3 is TGTGCCAGCAGTCTGGCGGGTGGGGTAACAGAGACCCAGTACTTC. Translating gives CASSLAGGVTETQYF.

In nucleotides, the CDR3 is TGTGCCTGGAGTGTAATTGTCGATACAGGGGATGGCTACACCTTC. Translated, it gives CAWSVIVDTGDGYTF. The chain carries TRBV30 and TRBJ1-2; 7 bases align to TRBD1. The CDR3 sequence is 15 residues long. Germline values: CDR1 GTSNPN, CDR2 SVGIG (reference sequence). V trimming: 0 bases; J trimming: 6 bases; junction bases outside the gene matches: 10.

The chain uses TRBV5-1 and TRBJ2-3, with 15 bases that match TRBD2. CDR3 length: 17 residues. After removal of 4 bases from V and 3 bases from J, the junction contained 6 bases not matched to a gene. The germline CDR1 and CDR2 sequences are SGHRS and YFSETQ. CDR3: CASSPGTSGRLTDTQYF. The CDR3 nucleotides read TGCGCCAGCAGCCCGGGGACTAGCGGGAGGTTAACAGATACGCAGTATTTT.

This chain uses TRBV29-1 with TRBJ2-1, with 11 positions matching TRBD2. Losses at the gene ends were 7 bases for V and 5 bases for J; bases not matched to a gene: 7. CDR3 length: 14 residues. The V gene's germline CDR1 is SQVTM and CDR2 ANQGSEA. In nucleotides, the CDR3 is TGCAGCGGTACCTTTAGCGGGGGGGACAATGAGCAGTTCTTC. As protein: CSGTFSGGDNEQFF.

This clonotype has ten or more counts. The gene calls are TRBV12-3 or TRBV12-4 and TRBJ2-3; a weak D match, TRBD2 (6 bases). The CDR3 has 13 amino acids. Trimming pared 6 bases from V and 3 bases from J, leaving 10 bases between. CDR3 in amino acids: CASREGTTDTQYF. CDR3 sequence (DNA): TGTGCCAGCAGGGAAGGGACTACAGATACGCAGTATTTT.